This TCR beta chain was identified in a study of blood T cell repertoires in COVID-19. For the study at large: The United States, Italy and Spain were the sources of the acute and convalescent COVID-19 samples.

This CDR3 contains 14 residues. Germline values: CDR1 MDHEN, CDR2 SYDVKM. The V and J ends lost 5 bases and 0 bases respectively, with 10 bases between them. Original methodology: Reference gene primer amplification gave estimated nucleated cell counts. Method: immunoSEQ multiplex PCR; TCRdb's copy keeps in-frame clones and lacks some. For V, J and clone size, that table is used; D and trimming come from the DNA. The table has fewer than 200,000 clones, about 83% seen once. The source of this sequence is a human donor in a cohort sampled during active COVID-19. Sequencing used peripheral blood. The chain links TRBV28 to TRBJ1-1; a weak D match, TRBD1 (5 bases). CDR3 DNA: TGTGCCAGCAGTATACAGGTTATGAACACTGAAGCTTTCTTT. This sequence encodes CASSIQVMNTEAFF. Based on the CDR3 plus reference TRBV28 and TRBJ1-1, the full variable domain is DVKVTQSSRYLVKRTGEKVFLECVQDMDHENMFWYRQDPGLGLRLIYFSYDVKMKEKGDIPEGYSVSREKKERFSLILESASTNQTSMYLCASSIQVMNTEAFFGQGTRLTVV.